These 32 T cell receptor beta chains originate from one sample sequenced in a study of beta chain features in type 1 diabetes. All of the isolated RNA was reverse transcribed, so expressed TCRB transcripts were sequenced. TCRdb's table, derived via immunoSEQ multiplex PCR, lists solely in-frame clones and lacks some. The table shows a few hundred thousand clones, with 15% to 20% occurring only once. The sample taken for sequencing was naive CD4+ T cells from blood. The source of these receptors is a woman aged 18-29 years in good health.

This clone has only a few counts. V and J are TRBV19 and TRBJ1-2, with TRBD1 identical over 7 bases. Germline trimming cut 7 bases from V and 1 base from J; bases unmatched to any gene: 6. Germline V gives CDR1 LNHDA, CDR2 SQIVND (reference sequence). The CDR3 covers 14 residues. The CDR3 loop is CASTPGQINYGYTF. The CDR3 coding sequence is TGTGCCAGTACCCCGGGACAGATTAACTATGGCTACACCTTC.

The gene calls are TRBV10-2 and TRBJ2-4; 8 nucleotides match TRBD1. The V gene end was trimmed by 7 bases and the J gene end by 8 bases; junction bases not matched to a gene: 4. Germline CDR1 reads WSHSY; CDR2 reads SAAADI. The CDR3 runs to 12 residues. The CDR3 DNA sequence: TGCGCCAGCACAGGGGGCTTGGACATTCAGTACTTC. This sequence encodes CASTGGLDIQYF.

This clone was counted between two and nine times. This chain links TRBV18 with TRBJ2-2, with D possibly TRBD1 on 6 matching bases. The CDR3 runs to 14 residues. Germline V gene data show CDR1 as KGHSH and CDR2 as LQKENI. Trimming stripped 3 bases from V and 3 bases from J, with 8 bases between. The CDR3 DNA is TGTGCCAGCTCACCTCAGGGGTACACCGGGGAGCTGTTTTTT. It yields the protein CASSPQGYTGELFF. The variable domain in full, completed from reference TRBV18 and TRBJ2-2, reads NAGVMQNPRHLVRRRGQEARLRCSPMKGHSHVYWYRQLPEEGLKFMVYLQKENIIDESGMPKERFSAEFPKEGPSILRIQQVVRGDSAAYFCASSPQGYTGELFFGEGSRLTVL.

V and J are TRBV9 and TRBJ1-3; D unclear. V was clipped by 4 bases and J by 4 bases, with 9 bases between them. Per the germline V gene, CDR1 is SGDLS and CDR2 is YYNGEE. The CDR3 extends over 13 amino acids. Here the CDR3 DNA reads TGTGCCAGCAGCATCCCCGGGGGAAACACCATATATTTT. This codes for CASSIPGGNTIYF.

The V and J genes are TRBV7-9 and TRBJ2-1, with TRBD1 identical over 8 bases. CDR1 and CDR2 from the germline V gene are SEHNR and FQNEAQ (reference sequence). CDR3 size: 17 residues. Trimming cost V 5 bases and J 6 bases; bases outside gene matches: 15. The CDR3 sequence: CASSQGTGGSRANEQFF. In DNA, the CDR3 is TGTGCCAGCAGCCAAGGGACAGGAGGCTCAAGGGCCAATGAGCAGTTCTTC.

A single count supports this clone. The chain combines TRBV5-4 with TRBJ1-2; D uncertain. This CDR3 comprises 12 residues. Germline values: CDR1 SGHNT, CDR2 YYREEE (reference sequence). V was trimmed by 1 base and J by 8 bases, leaving 9 bases between them. The CDR3 DNA reads as TGTGCCAGCAGCTTGAGTGGGGAGGGCTACACCTTC. Its translation: CASSLSGEGYTF.

V gene TRBV2 combines with J gene TRBJ2-7; D remains ambiguous. V was cut by 4 bases and J by 0 bases, with 7 bases left in between. The CDR3 loop spans 13 amino acids. Germline CDR1 reads SNHLY; CDR2 reads FYNNEI. CDR3: CASSAPSSYEQYF. CDR3 DNA: TGTGCCAGCAGTGCTCCCAGCTCCTACGAGCAGTACTTC.

This clone was seen more than once but under ten times. The J gene is TRBJ2-1, the V gene TRBV29-1, with 10 nucleotides matching TRBD2. The CDR3 has 14 residues. The germline CDR1 and CDR2 sequences are SQVTM and ANQGSEA. Losses at the gene ends were 7 bases for V and 3 bases for J; bases not matched to a gene: 6. The CDR3 is CSALAGANYNEQFF. CDR3 nucleotides: TGCAGCGCCCTAGCGGGAGCAAACTACAATGAGCAGTTCTTC.

This clone was seen more than once but under ten times. The chain recombines TRBV18 with TRBJ2-1; 8 bases map to TRBD2. CDR3 length equals 15 residues. Germline CDR1 is KGHSH and CDR2 is LQKENI. V shed 3 bases and J 2 bases; nucleotides not matched to a gene: 3. The CDR3: CASSPSGITYNEQFF. Here the CDR3 DNA reads TGTGCCAGCTCACCTAGCGGGATTACCTACAATGAGCAGTTCTTC.

The chain uses TRBV10-2 and TRBJ2-7, with TRBD2 matching over 9 bases. The CDR3 extends over 13 amino acids. Germline-derived CDR1 and CDR2 are WSHSY and SAAADI. V shed 6 bases and J 4 bases; nucleotides not matched to a gene: 4. CDR3 sequence: CASRGGGAYEQYF. DNA of the CDR3: TGCGCCAGCAGAGGCGGGGGGGCATACGAGCAGTACTTC.

The chain is built from TRBV10-2 and TRBJ2-3; 13 bases align to TRBD2. V dropped 4 bases and J dropped 7; count of bases not matched to a gene: 5. CDR1 and CDR2 (germline): WSHSY, SAAADI. CDR3 length: 15 amino acids. The CDR3 sequence is CASSGTSGSANTQYF. CDR3 in DNA: TGCGCCAGCAGTGGGACTAGCGGGAGTGCTAATACGCAGTATTTT.

In this sample, this clone turned up a few times. The rearrangement joins TRBV5-1 to TRBJ2-3; the match to TRBD1 covers 9 bases. CDR3 size: 15 residues. Germline V gene data show CDR1 as SGHRS and CDR2 as YFSETQ. J lost 6 bases, V lost 2 bases, and 7 bases had no gene match. Here the CDR3 reads CASSLNRGLSDTQYF. Written as DNA, the CDR3 is TGCGCCAGCAGCTTAAACAGGGGGCTTTCGGATACGCAGTATTTT.

This sequence joins TRBV15 and TRBJ2-1; 7 nucleotides agree with TRBD2. CDR3 length: 15 residues. Germline CDR1 is LNHNV and CDR2 is YYDKDF (reference sequence). Unmatched junction bases numbered 5, after V lost 1 base and J lost 5 bases. CDR3: CATSRARLADNEQFF. CDR3 bases: TGTGCCACCAGCAGAGCCAGACTAGCCGACAATGAGCAGTTCTTC.

The V and J genes are TRBV13 and TRBJ2-7; 13 bases fit TRBD2. The CDR3 spans 14 residues. Trimming took 6 bases from V and 6 from J; bases not matched to a gene: 5. In germline, CDR1 is PRHDT, CDR2 FYEKMQ (reference sequence). The CDR3 DNA is TGTGCCAGCAGAGTTGGACTAGCGGGAGTCGAGCAGTACTTC. Translating it yields CASRVGLAGVEQYF.

This clone was counted between two and nine times. The chain has TRBV29-1 and TRBJ2-1; a weak D match, TRBD1 (6 bases). CDR1 SQVTM and CDR2 ANQGSEA come from the germline V gene. The CDR3 spans 15 residues. The germline V and J ends were trimmed by 3 bases and 4 bases, with 16 bases remaining between them. In DNA form, the CDR3 reads TGCAGCGTTGATTATTTCTTTGGGACATACAATGAGCAGTTCTTC. Its translation is CSVDYFFGTYNEQFF.

The V call is TRBV5-1, the J call TRBJ1-1, with 7 bases identical to TRBD1. The CDR3 runs to 14 residues. The germline V gene has CDR1 SGHRS and CDR2 YFSETQ. The trim removed 3 bases at V and 2 bases at J, leaving 4 bases unmatched. Here the CDR3 reads CASSSGQRNTEAFF. The CDR3 DNA is TGCGCCAGCAGCTCGGGACAGCGTAACACTGAAGCTTTCTTT.

This clone was recorded a few times. In the same sample, other DNA sequences code for this CDR3. The J gene is TRBJ1-1, the V gene TRBV30, with D perhaps TRBD1 (5 bases). V lost 1 base to trimming and J lost 1 base, with 7 bases between them. CDR1 is GTSNPN, CDR2 SVGIG, per germline (reference sequence). The CDR3 totals 13 residues. CDR3 bases: TGTGCCTGGAGTGCCGACAGGAACACTGAAGCTTTCTTT. This translates into CAWSADRNTEAFF.

The J gene is TRBJ1-2, the V gene TRBV6-1, with D possibly matching TRBD1 (5 bases). The CDR3 is 13 amino acids. Trimming shortened V by 5 bases and J by 4 bases, and 11 bases separated the two germline ends. Germline V gene lookup returns CDR1 MNHNS and CDR2 SASEGT. CDR3 coding DNA: TGTGCCAGCAGTCTCCGGGACTTCTATGGCTACACCTTC. It specifies CASSLRDFYGYTF.

The V call is TRBV29-1, the J call TRBJ2-7; no firm D call. V was cut by 4 bases and J by 2 bases, with 12 bases left in between. CDR3 length equals 13 residues. The V gene's germline CDR1 is SQVTM and CDR2 ANQGSEA. In DNA form, the CDR3 reads TGCAGCGTTGCTTCGGGTGCGACCTACGAGCAGTACTTC. Amino acid sequence: CSVASGATYEQYF.

This clone was counted between two and nine times. The junction does not match germline at one end; this may be a read error. The chain recombines TRBV29-1 with TRBJ1-1, with D tentatively TRBD1 (5 bases). The length of the CDR3 is 15 residues. Germline V CDR1 and CDR2: SQVTM, ANQGSEA. The CDR3 sequence: CSVEGHRTMNTEAFF. The CDR3 DNA follows: TGCAGCGTAGAAGGGCACAGGACAATGAACACTGAAGCTTTCTTT.

This clone turned up a few times. CDR3 coding DNA: TGCGCCAGCAGCCAAAACCCTAGCGGGAGTACCTACGAGCAGTACTTC. It encodes CASSQNPSGSTYEQYF. V gene TRBV4-1 combines with J gene TRBJ2-7, with 10 bases aligning to TRBD2. The V segment lost 2 bases and the J segment 2 bases; nucleotides outside the gene matches: 6. The CDR3 contains 16 residues. Germline V CDR1 and CDR2: MGHRA, YSYEKL.

This clone was counted between two and nine times. The V call is TRBV7-3, the J call TRBJ2-4, with 8 bases identical to TRBD1. CDR3 size: 14 residues. Trimming took 5 bases from V and 6 from J; bases not matched to a gene: 6. The V gene's germline CDR1 is SGHTA and CDR2 FQGTGA. This CDR3 reads CASSTGTGRNIQYF. The CDR3 DNA reads as TGTGCCAGCAGCACGGGGACAGGTCGAAACATTCAGTACTTC.

The J gene is TRBJ2-7, the V gene TRBV11-1; 7 bases line up with TRBD1. From germline, CDR1 is SGHAT and CDR2 FQDESV (reference sequence). The CDR3 has 15 amino acids. With 5 bases clipped from V and 0 bases from J, the junction kept 7 bases outside the gene matches. CDR3 in DNA: TGTGCCAGCAGCCCCGACAGGGCCTCCTCCTACGAGCAGTACTTC. This translates into CASSPDRASSYEQYF.

This clone was seen a few times. This chain connects TRBV9 to TRBJ2-3; TRBD1 aligns across 10 bases. The junction had 10 bases not matched to a gene; V was cut back by 4 bases and J by 2 bases. Per the germline V gene, CDR1 is SGDLS and CDR2 is YYNGEE. The CDR3 runs 17 residues. CDR3 residues: CASSPRGGQGITDTQYF. In nucleotides, the CDR3 is TGTGCCAGCAGCCCTCGAGGGGGACAGGGGATCACAGATACGCAGTATTTT.

The chain carries TRBV15 and TRBJ1-5, with TRBD1 as a possible D gene (6 bases). Per the germline V gene, CDR1 is LNHNV and CDR2 is YYDKDF (reference sequence). The CDR3 totals 17 residues. The V end was cut by 0 bases, the J end by 1 base, with 13 bases between. The CDR3 region is CATSRDLGGASNQPQHF. CDR3 sequence (DNA): TGTGCCACCAGCAGAGATCTGGGGGGGGCAAGCAATCAGCCCCAGCATTTT.

The chain employs TRBV19 and TRBJ2-1; 10 nucleotides line up with TRBD1. Germline CDR1 and CDR2: LNHDA and SQIVND (reference sequence). V trimming: 6 bases; J trimming: 6 bases; junction bases outside the gene matches: 5. CDR3 length equals 14 residues. The CDR3 DNA follows: TGTGCCAGTAGAAATGACAGGGGGCTCAATGAGCAGTTCTTC. It yields the protein CASRNDRGLNEQFF. Full variable domain (rest looked up from reference TRBV19 and TRBJ2-1): DGGITQSPKYLFRKEGQNVTLSCEQNLNHDAMYWYRQDPGQGLRLIYYSQIVNDFQKGDIAEGYSVSREKKESFPLTVTSAQKNPTAFYLCASRNDRGLNEQFFGPGTRLTVL.

The chain links TRBV7-8 to TRBJ1-4; 7 nucleotides line up with TRBD1. With 3 bases clipped from V and 5 bases from J, the junction kept 0 bases outside the gene matches. The CDR3 runs 13 residues. The germline V gene has CDR1 SGHVS and CDR2 FQNEAQ. CDR3 sequence (DNA): TGTGCCAGCAGCTTGACAGGGAATGAAAAACTGTTTTTT. Encoded protein: CASSLTGNEKLFF.

This clone showed up just a few times. The CDR3 nucleotides read TGTGCCAGCAGATCTAGCCGGCGAGGGTTCCAAGAGACCCAGTACTTC. This encodes CASRSSRRGFQETQYF. This sequence joins TRBV7-2 and TRBJ2-5; TRBD2 might be the D (5 bases). The V end was cut by 6 bases, the J end by 1 base, with 18 bases between. This CDR3 spans 16 amino acids. Germline CDR1 reads SGHTA; CDR2 reads FQGNSA. The full variable domain, its missing parts supplied by reference TRBV7-2 and TRBJ2-5, is GAGVSQSPSNKVTEKGKDVELRCDPISGHTALYWYRQSLGQGLEFLIYFQGNSAPDKSGLPSDRFSAERTGGSVSTLTIQRTQQEDSAVYLCASRSSRRGFQETQYFGPGTRLLVL.

This clone was picked up a small number of times. The genes are TRBV19 and TRBJ2-1; TRBD2 is a possible D gene (6 bases). Trimming cost V 3 bases and J 1 base, with 16 bases left between them. The CDR3 has 17 residues. Germline V gene lookup returns CDR1 LNHDA and CDR2 SQIVND (reference sequence). As DNA, the CDR3 is TGTGCCAGTAGTATTCTTCGGGCGGGGCCATCCTACAATGAGCAGTTCTTC. Its protein product is CASSILRAGPSYNEQFF.

This clone has just a few counts. The rearrangement joins TRBV10-3 to TRBJ2-5; weak D call: TRBD2 (6 bases). V was trimmed by 3 bases and J by 7 bases, leaving 21 bases between them. This CDR3 is built from 16 residues. The germline V gene has CDR1 ENHRY and CDR2 SYGVKD. The CDR3 loop reads CAISDPRGASAGTQYF. CDR3 in DNA: TGTGCCATCAGTGACCCCCGCGGGGCGTCAGCAGGGACCCAGTACTTC.

This clone has more than one count but fewer than ten. The chain couples TRBV7-9 to TRBJ2-6, with 8 bases lining up with TRBD1. This CDR3 is 17 amino acids long. Germline CDR1 reads SEHNR; CDR2 reads FQNEAQ (reference sequence). The junction had 6 bases not matched to a gene; V was cut back by 3 bases and J by 2 bases. The CDR3 DNA sequence: TGTGCCAGCAGCTTGGACAGGGTTGGAACTGGGGCCAACGTCCTGACTTTC. Residues: CASSLDRVGTGANVLTF.

This clone was recorded a few times. The genes are TRBV14 and TRBJ2-1; 7 bases align to TRBD2. Germline loops: CDR1 SGHDN, CDR2 FVKESK. V lost 1 base and J lost 1; bases outside the gene matches: 7. The CDR3 consists of 17 residues. DNA of the CDR3: TGTGCCAGCAGCCAAGTTGTGGTAGCGGGTTCCTACAATGAGCAGTTCTTC. The encoded protein is CASSQVVVAGSYNEQFF. Filled out from reference TRBV14 and TRBJ2-1, the complete variable domain reads EAGVTQFPSHSVIEKGQTVTLRCDPISGHDNLYWYRRVMGKEIKFLLHFVKESKQDESGMPNNRFLAERTGGTYSTLKVQPAELEDSGVYFCASSQVVVAGSYNEQFFGPGTRLTVL.